Below, 19 T cell receptor beta chains from the same sample are listed, as sequenced in a study of T cell changes during pregnancy in multiple sclerosis. The protocol was immunoSEQ multiplex PCR, while the TCRdb copy is restricted to in-frame clones and leaves out a portion. The sample carries 50,000 to 75,000 clones, approximately 93% recorded once. This specimen consisted of CD8+ T cells from peripheral blood mononuclear cells, obtained in the third trimester of pregnancy. These receptors originate from a female donor with multiple sclerosis, enrolled in a pregnancy study.

V gene TRBV6-1 combines with J gene TRBJ1-2, with D possibly TRBD1 on 6 matching bases. The CDR3 spans 12 residues. The germline V gene has CDR1 MNHNS and CDR2 SASEGT. CDR3 protein: CVLRGGAGGYTF. Written as DNA, the CDR3 is TGTGTCCTGCGGGGGGGGGCGGGTGGCTACACCTTC.

As to this clone: At the DNA level, this CDR3 is encoded by other sequences in the same sample as well. CDR3 sequence reads: CASSLGLAASYNEQFF. CDR3 nucleotides: TGCGCCAGCAGCTTGGGACTAGCGGCCTCCTACAATGAGCAGTTCTTC. This chain joins TRBV5-1 and TRBJ2-1, with TRBD2 identical over 9 bases. V lost 0 bases and J lost 0; bases outside the gene matches: 1. Germline V gene data show CDR1 as SGHRS and CDR2 as YFSETQ. The CDR3 has 16 residues.

The chain is built from TRBV9 and TRBJ2-2, with 11 bases lining up with TRBD2. The CDR3 covers 18 residues. CDR1 is SGDLS and CDR2 is YYNGEE in the germline V gene. V was pared by 3 bases and J by 9 bases, with 16 bases of the junction left unmatched. In DNA, the CDR3 is TGTGCCAGCAGCGCCCCAACAGAGAAGACTAGCGGGACCAGGGAGCTGTTTTTT. As protein: CASSAPTEKTSGTRELFF.

This chain connects TRBV27 to TRBJ1-4, with TRBD1 as a possible D gene (6 bases). This CDR3 has 17 amino acids. The germline CDR1 and CDR2 sequences are MNHEY and SMNVEV (reference sequence). Between the trimmed V and J ends, which lost 3 bases and 6 bases, there was a span of 20 bases. The CDR3 DNA sequence: TGTGCCAGCAGTTTCCTCCTAACAGGGCAGGGATATGAAAAACTGTTTTTT. This translates into CASSFLLTGQGYEKLFF.

This clone occurred once. The CDR3 DNA is TGCGCCAGCAGCCCGGTAGGTCCGGGGAAGGGCTATGGCTACACCTTC. Translated: CASSPVGPGKGYGYTF. The J gene is TRBJ1-2, the V gene TRBV4-1; D not certain. V lost 4 bases and J 4 bases, leaving 19 bases between the germline ends. CDR1 and CDR2 (germline): MGHRA, YSYEKL. This CDR3 is 16 amino acids long.

This clone was counted once. The chain carries TRBV7-9 and TRBJ2-7; D not certain. Germline CDR1 and CDR2: SEHNR and FQNEAQ (reference sequence). V was clipped by 6 bases and J by 2 bases, with 11 bases between them. CDR3 length: 13 residues. In DNA, the CDR3 is TGTGCCAGCAGGTCCGGGTCAACCTACGAGCAGTACTTC. Translation gives CASRSGSTYEQYF.

This clone has just a few counts. V is TRBV19 and J is TRBJ2-7; D remains unclear. Trimming left V 1 base short and J 3 bases short, with 7 bases between. Looked up from germline, CDR1 is LNHDA and CDR2 is SQIVND (reference sequence). The CDR3 spans 13 residues. DNA for the CDR3: TGTGCCAGTAGTATAGTTGGCGGCTACGAGCAGTACTTC. Its translation is CASSIVGGYEQYF. Together with reference TRBV19 and TRBJ2-7, the CDR3 gives the full variable domain: DGGITQSPKYLFRKEGQNVTLSCEQNLNHDAMYWYRQDPGQGLRLIYYSQIVNDFQKGDIAEGYSVSREKKESFPLTVTSAQKNPTAFYLCASSIVGGYEQYFGPGTRLTVT.

V gene TRBV28 combines with J gene TRBJ1-5, with D hard to call. The CDR3 spans 21 residues. From germline, CDR1 is MDHEN and CDR2 SYDVKM. The V and J ends lost 1 base and 1 base respectively, with 26 bases between them. The CDR3 DNA reads TGTGCCAGCAGTTTATATCAGAGGCGGGCAGGACTGCGGGTAAGCAATCAGCCCCAGCATTTT. It specifies CASSLYQRRAGLRVSNQPQHF.

V is TRBV19 and J is TRBJ1-4, with D maybe TRBD1 (5 bases). The CDR3 contains 16 residues. The V gene lost 5 bases and the J gene lost 5 bases, with 18 bases spanning the gap. From germline, CDR1 is LNHDA and CDR2 SQIVND (reference sequence). The CDR3 loop is CASSPLERGTNEKLFF. CDR3 in DNA: TGTGCCAGTAGTCCGCTTGAAAGGGGTACAAATGAAAAACTGTTTTTT.

This clone was found a few times. The rearrangement joins TRBV13 to TRBJ2-7; 7 bases line up with TRBD2. The CDR3 has 14 residues. The germline V gene encodes CDR1 PRHDT and CDR2 FYEKMQ (reference sequence). V shed 8 bases and J 2 bases; nucleotides not matched to a gene: 9. The CDR3 coding sequence is TGTGCCAGCTCGGGGGGAGCGGCCGCCTACGAGCAGTACTTC. Translated: CASSGGAAAYEQYF.

The rearrangement uses TRBV6-4 and TRBJ1-1, with D perhaps matching TRBD1 (6 bases). V lost 6 bases and J 6 bases, leaving 17 bases between the germline ends. Germline V lookup: CDR1 MRHNA, CDR2 SNTAGT. This CDR3 region has 14 residues. The CDR3 DNA follows: TGTGCCAGCAGCCCGGACAGTTTTCGGGCTGAAGCTTTCTTT. It specifies CASSPDSFRAEAFF.

The genes are TRBV11-2 and TRBJ2-1; 9 positions match TRBD2. V lost 5 bases to trimming and J lost 7 bases; unmatched junction nucleotides: 12. This CDR3 comprises 16 residues. Germline V gene sequence: CDR1 SGHAT, CDR2 FQNNGV. CDR3 in amino acids: CASSVQIAGVPNEQFF. CDR3 in DNA: TGTGCCAGCAGCGTACAGATAGCGGGAGTTCCAAATGAGCAGTTCTTC.

The chain employs TRBV7-9 and TRBJ1-2; possibly TRBD1 for D (5 bases). Trimming took off 5 bases at V and 2 bases at J, with 18 bases between the two ends. CDR1 is SEHNR and CDR2 is FQNEAQ in the germline V gene (reference sequence). The CDR3 length is 16 residues. The chain's CDR3 is CASSATELYRNYGYTF. The CDR3 region has the DNA TGTGCCAGCAGCGCGACAGAATTATACCGGAACTATGGCTACACCTTC.

The chain links TRBV4-1 to TRBJ2-4; 9 bases are shared with TRBD2. The CDR3 has 15 residues. The J segment lost 0 bases and the V segment lost 4 bases, leaving 1 base of the junction unmatched. Germline loops: CDR1 MGHRA, CDR2 YSYEKL. The DNA for the CDR3 is TGCGCCAGCAGCCTTAGCGGGAGAGCCAAAAACATTCAGTACTTC. Translating it yields CASSLSGRAKNIQYF.

The chain uses TRBV5-1 and TRBJ2-7; D may be TRBD1 (6 bases). This CDR3 comprises 15 residues. The V end lost 2 bases, the J end lost 4 bases, and 16 bases lay between the germline ends. Germline assignment: CDR1 SGHRS and CDR2 YFSETQ. The CDR3 bases are TGCGCCAGCAGCTTTACAGGGAGTACGGGTTACGAGCAGTACTTC. It specifies CASSFTGSTGYEQYF.

The chain carries TRBV5-5 and TRBJ2-7; no reliable D call. Germline V gives CDR1 SGHKS, CDR2 YYEKEE (reference sequence). V was cut by 3 bases and J by 7 bases, with 8 bases left in between. This CDR3 comprises 11 residues. CDR3 in amino acids: CASSSPQEQYF. The CDR3 DNA sequence: TGTGCCAGCAGCTCGCCACAGGAGCAGTACTTC.

The V gene is TRBV30, the J gene TRBJ1-5; D possibly corresponds to TRBD1 (6 bases). CDR1 is GTSNPN and CDR2 is SVGIG in the germline V gene (reference sequence). Trimming removed 0 bases at V and 6 bases at J, with 15 bases between. There are 15 residues in the CDR3. In nucleotides, the CDR3 is TGTGCCTGGAGTGTACCAGGGCCACAGGGTCAGCCCCAGCATTTT. Translation gives CAWSVPGPQGQPQHF. Full variable domain (missing parts from reference TRBV30 and TRBJ1-5): SQTIHQWPATLVQPVGSPLSLECTVEGTSNPNLYWYRQAAGRGLQLLFYSVGIGQISSEVPQNLSASRPQDRQFILSSKKLLLSDSGFYLCAWSVPGPQGQPQHFGDGTRLSIL.

The V and J genes are TRBV19 and TRBJ1-3; maybe TRBD1 (5 bases). Germline CDR1 LNHDA, CDR2 SQIVND (reference sequence). This CDR3 is built from 17 residues. V gave up 5 bases and J gave up 0 bases, with 17 bases separating them. In nucleotides, the CDR3 is TGTGCCAGTAGTCCGAAAAAACAGGTCTACTCTGGAAACACCATATATTTT. It codes for CASSPKKQVYSGNTIYF.

The chain combines TRBV29-1 with TRBJ1-1, with D hard to call. The length of the CDR3 is 14 residues. In germline, CDR1 is SQVTM, CDR2 ANQGSEA. V lost 0 bases and J lost 2, with 10 bases in between. The CDR3 sequence is CSVEELPGNTEAFF. In DNA form, the CDR3 reads TGCAGCGTTGAAGAGCTTCCAGGTAACACTGAAGCTTTCTTT.